This T cell receptor (beta chain) originates from a study of blood T cell repertoires in COVID-19. Whole-study context: Samples came from the United States, Italy and Spain, spanning acute and convalescent COVID-19. From T cells, B-cell-depleted T cells, or PBMCs came the material, which was cDNA or gDNA.

The CDR3 extends over 15 amino acids. V was trimmed by 0 bases and J by 2 bases, leaving 11 bases between them. From germline, CDR1 is SGDLS and CDR2 YYNGEE. Per the study methods: Nucleated cell number was recorded as an estimate derived from reference gene primer amplification. The method was immunoSEQ multiplex PCR; TCRdb's version includes in-frame clones alone and lacks a portion of them. V, J and clone size were drawn from that table, and D and trimming were deduced from the DNA. Of 140,000 or so clones detected, about three quarters appear once; the ten largest clones hold less than 2%. The V call is TRBV9, the J call TRBJ2-5; no clear D. The sequenced sample consisted of peripheral blood. The source is an older woman with acute or convalescent COVID-19. The CDR3 sequence is CASSVAWAPQETQYF. In nucleotides, the CDR3 is TGTGCCAGCAGCGTAGCTTGGGCGCCTCAAGAGACCCAGTACTTC.